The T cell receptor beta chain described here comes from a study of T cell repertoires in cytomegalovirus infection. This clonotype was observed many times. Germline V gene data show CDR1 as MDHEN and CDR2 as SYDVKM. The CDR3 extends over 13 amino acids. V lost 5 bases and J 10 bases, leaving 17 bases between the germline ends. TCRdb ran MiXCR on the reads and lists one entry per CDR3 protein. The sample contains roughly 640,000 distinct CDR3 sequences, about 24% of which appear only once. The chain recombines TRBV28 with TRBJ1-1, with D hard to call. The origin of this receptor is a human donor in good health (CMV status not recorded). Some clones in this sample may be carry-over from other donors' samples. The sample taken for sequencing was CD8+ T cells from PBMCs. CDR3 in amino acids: CASSLTGPVIAFF. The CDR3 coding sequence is TGTGCCAGCAGTCTTACCGGCCCAGTTATAGCTTTCTTT.